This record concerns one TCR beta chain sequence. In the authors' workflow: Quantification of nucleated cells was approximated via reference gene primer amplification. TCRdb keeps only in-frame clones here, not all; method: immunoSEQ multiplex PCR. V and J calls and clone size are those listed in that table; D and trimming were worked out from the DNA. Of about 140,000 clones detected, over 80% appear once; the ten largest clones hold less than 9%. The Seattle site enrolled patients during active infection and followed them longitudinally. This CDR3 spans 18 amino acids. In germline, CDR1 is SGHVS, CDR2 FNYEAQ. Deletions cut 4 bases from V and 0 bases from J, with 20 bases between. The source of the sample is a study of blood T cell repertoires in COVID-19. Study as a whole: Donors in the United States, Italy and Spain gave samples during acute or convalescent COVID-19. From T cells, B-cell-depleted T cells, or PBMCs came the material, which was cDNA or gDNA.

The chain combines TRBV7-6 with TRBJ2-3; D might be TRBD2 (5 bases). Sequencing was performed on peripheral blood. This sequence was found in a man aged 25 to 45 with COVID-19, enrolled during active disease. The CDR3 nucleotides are TGTGCCAGCAGCTCTCCCCGGGGAGCGGAGTGGAGCACAGATACGCAGTATTTT. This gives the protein CASSSPRGAEWSTDTQYF. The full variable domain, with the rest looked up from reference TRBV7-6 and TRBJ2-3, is GAGVSQSPRYKVTKRGQDVALRCDPISGHVSLYWYRQALGQGPEFLTYFNYEAQQDKSGLPNDRFSAERPEGSISTLTIQRTEQRDSAMYRCASSSPRGAEWSTDTQYFGPGTRLTVL.